Presented here are 28 T cell receptor beta chains from one specimen sequenced in a study of radiotherapy plus CTLA-4 blockade in lung cancer. Method: immunoSEQ multiplex PCR; TCRdb's copy keeps in-frame clones and lacks some. Of fewer than 55,000 clones listed, 70% to 90% are singletons. This specimen was peripheral blood, taken from a patient treated with radiotherapy plus ipilimumab. These receptors came from a human donor with non-small cell lung cancer whose response to radiotherapy plus ipilimumab could not be evaluated.

The J gene is TRBJ2-7, the V gene TRBV6-4, with 8 bases lining up with TRBD1. This CDR3 is 15 amino acids long. Looked up from germline, CDR1 is MRHNA and CDR2 is SNTAGT. Germline trimming cut 3 bases from V and 0 bases from J; bases unmatched to any gene: 4. The chain's CDR3 is CASSDGDRPSYEQYF. The DNA of the CDR3 is TGTGCCAGCAGTGATGGGGACAGGCCCTCCTACGAGCAGTACTTC.

The V and J genes are TRBV28 and TRBJ2-4; 9 bases are shared with TRBD1. This CDR3 comprises 19 residues. CDR1 and CDR2 from the germline V gene are MDHEN and SYDVKM. J lost 0 bases, V lost 0 bases, and 9 bases had no gene match. DNA of the CDR3: TGTGCCAGCAGTTTATGGGGGCCCGGACAGGGGTTAGCCAAAAACATTCAGTACTTC. It is translated as CASSLWGPGQGLAKNIQYF.

The count of this clone is one. The rearrangement joins TRBV27 to TRBJ2-1; 10 bases line up with TRBD2. The CDR3 runs to 16 residues. Germline lookup yields CDR1 MNHEY and CDR2 SMNVEV (reference sequence). V shed 6 bases and J 3 bases; nucleotides not matched to a gene: 8. The CDR3 nucleotides read TGTGCCAGCAGGACCCTAAGACTAGCGGGCTACAATGAGCAGTTCTTC. It encodes CASRTLRLAGYNEQFF.

The gene calls are TRBV7-2 and TRBJ2-1; 8 bases match TRBD1. Germline CDR1 is SGHTA and CDR2 is FQGNSA. V lost 3 bases, J lost 6 bases, and 7 bases stayed unmatched. The CDR3 covers 15 residues. CDR3 coding DNA: TGTGCCAGCAGCTTTCCCCGAACAGGGGGCAATGAGCAGTTCTTC. Its translation: CASSFPRTGGNEQFF.

The chain recombines TRBV5-1 with TRBJ2-1; possible D gene TRBD2, 5 bases. The CDR3 extends over 14 amino acids. The germline CDR1 and CDR2 sequences are SGHRS and YFSETQ. V lost 0 bases and J lost 9, with 13 bases in between. CDR3 in amino acids: CASSLGGAGSEQFF. CDR3 DNA: TGCGCCAGCAGCTTGGGGGGAGCTGGTAGTGAGCAGTTCTTC.

This clone occurred a few times. The chain combines TRBV11-3 with TRBJ1-1, with no clear D. Trimming left V 0 bases short and J 7 bases short, with 9 bases between. The CDR3 spans 13 residues. Germline V gene sequence: CDR1 SGHNT, CDR2 YENEEA. CDR3 DNA: TGTGCCAGCAGCTTAGATCCCGGGGTTGAAGCTTTCTTT. It yields the protein CASSLDPGVEAFF.

This chain links TRBV14 with TRBJ1-1; TRBD1 matches 7 bases. The CDR3 length is 15 residues. Germline-derived CDR1 and CDR2 are SGHDN and FVKESK. J gave up 4 bases and V 2 bases, and 7 bases lay outside the gene matches. CDR3 sequence (DNA): TGTGCCAGCAGCCAACCACGACAGGGCGGCACTGAAGCTTTCTTT. This translates into CASSQPRQGGTEAFF.

The chain carries TRBV4-1 and TRBJ2-7; 7 bases line up with TRBD1. Trimming removed 4 bases from V and 3 bases from J; junction bases left unmatched: 12. There are 16 residues in the CDR3. The germline CDR1 and CDR2 sequences are MGHRA and YSYEKL. CDR3 region: CASSRDPGQSLYEQYF. Written as DNA, the CDR3 is TGCGCCAGCAGCCGTGACCCGGGACAGAGTCTCTACGAGCAGTACTTC.

This clone has a handful of counts. The chain joins TRBV6-5 to TRBJ1-3, with 7 bases aligning to TRBD1. CDR3 length equals 14 residues. The V gene's germline CDR1 is MNHEY and CDR2 SVGAGI. V was pared by 11 bases and J by 4 bases, with 11 bases of the junction left unmatched. The CDR3 loop reads CAVHRRGRGNTIYF. In nucleotides, the CDR3 is TGTGCCGTACATCGAAGGGGGCGAGGAAACACCATATATTTT.

This clone was observed once. A read error may account for a junction end that differs from germline. This chain uses TRBV28 with TRBJ2-5; 8 bases map to TRBD1. CDR3 length: 14 residues. Germline V CDR1 and CDR2: MDHEN, SYDVKM. The CDR3: CASSPRTGREAQYF. CDR3 DNA sequence: TGTGCCAGCAGCCCCAGGACAGGGCGAGAGGCCCAGTACTTC.

The chain joins TRBV2 to TRBJ2-3; 9 bases match TRBD2. Trimming took 10 bases from V and 5 from J; bases not matched to a gene: 13. The CDR3 extends over 15 amino acids. Germline values: CDR1 SNHLY, CDR2 FYNNEI. The CDR3 DNA follows: TGTGCCACGGGCTCGGGGACTAGCACCCGAGATACGCAGTATTTT. This encodes CATGSGTSTRDTQYF.

This clone was seen just once. V usage is TRBV6-5 and J usage is TRBJ2-1; the D gene is possibly TRBD1 (5 bases). Germline CDR1 and CDR2: MNHEY and SVGAGI. This CDR3 contains 16 residues. V lost 2 bases, J lost 0 bases, and 11 bases lay in between. CDR3 nucleotide sequence: TGTGCCAGCAGTTACGGCCAGGGCAGCTCCTACAATGAGCAGTTCTTC. This encodes CASSYGQGSSYNEQFF.

The rearrangement joins TRBV5-1 to TRBJ2-1; 7 bases line up with TRBD2. Germline V gene sequence: CDR1 SGHRS, CDR2 YFSETQ. Trimming removed 1 base from V and 6 bases from J; junction bases left unmatched: 7. CDR3 length: 15 residues. In DNA form, the CDR3 reads TGCGCCAGCAGCTTGACTAGTGGGAGGGCCAATGAGCAGTTCTTC. As protein: CASSLTSGRANEQFF.

V usage is TRBV6-6 and J usage is TRBJ2-7, with 8 positions matching TRBD1. CDR1 is MNHNY and CDR2 is SVGAGI in the germline V gene (reference sequence). V lost 5 bases, J lost 5 bases, and 8 bases stayed unmatched. The length of the CDR3 is 14 residues. CDR3 bases: TGTGCCAGCAGTCTTTGGACAGGGAAGAACGAGCAGTACTTC. Protein product: CASSLWTGKNEQYF.

The rearrangement links TRBV19 to TRBJ2-1, with TRBD2 matching over 8 bases. The ends lost 4 bases at V and 0 bases at J; junction bases unmatched: 2. CDR1 is LNHDA, CDR2 SQIVND, per germline (reference sequence). The CDR3 length is 15 residues. The CDR3 bases are TGTGCCAGTAGTAAAAGCGGGAGCTCCTACAATGAGCAGTTCTTC. Protein: CASSKSGSSYNEQFF.

The chain recombines TRBV28 with TRBJ1-4; 10 positions agree with TRBD1. The germline V gene has CDR1 MDHEN and CDR2 SYDVKM. V shed 7 bases, J shed 7 bases, and the junction held 21 bases outside the gene matches. The CDR3 runs to 19 residues. Here the CDR3 reads CASMDRRDRGIRGGEKLFF. CDR3 nucleotide sequence: TGTGCCAGCATGGATCGTCGGGACAGGGGAATTCGAGGTGGTGAAAAACTGTTTTTT.

The chain couples TRBV5-6 to TRBJ1-2, with TRBD1 as a possible D gene (6 bases). Trimming took off 2 bases at V and 8 bases at J, with 13 bases between the two ends. CDR3 length: 13 amino acids. Germline-derived CDR1 and CDR2 are SGHDT and YYEEEE. The CDR3 sequence: CASSFTGSGGYTF. The CDR3 DNA reads as TGTGCCAGCAGCTTTACAGGGTCTGGGGGCTACACCTTC.

The gene calls are TRBV9 and TRBJ2-3; TRBD2 is a possible D gene (5 bases). V shed 4 bases and J shed 3 bases, with 12 bases lying between them. The CDR3 contains 14 residues. In germline, CDR1 is SGDLS, CDR2 YYNGEE. As DNA, the CDR3 is TGTGCCAGCAGCTCCAACACGGGAACAGATACGCAGTATTTT. This gives the protein CASSSNTGTDTQYF. Complete variable domain (other parts from reference TRBV9 and TRBJ2-3): DSGVTQTPKHLITATGQRVTLRCSPRSGDLSVYWYQQSLDQGLQFLIQYYNGEERAKGNILERFSAQQFPDLHSELNLSSLELGDSALYFCASSSNTGTDTQYFGPGTRLTVL.

The chain couples TRBV5-4 to TRBJ2-7, with 7 bases lining up with TRBD1. V gave up 2 bases and J gave up 1 base; unmatched junction bases: 6. The CDR3 totals 15 residues. Germline lookup yields CDR1 SGHNT and CDR2 YYREEE (reference sequence). CDR3 protein: CASSFGPDRSYEQYF. CDR3 nucleotide sequence: TGTGCCAGCAGCTTCGGACCGGACAGGTCCTACGAGCAGTACTTC.

This clone appeared once. The gene calls are TRBV9 and TRBJ2-5; 11 bases match TRBD2. Germline V gene data show CDR1 as SGDLS and CDR2 as YYNGEE. Trimming removed 3 bases from V and 5 bases from J; junction bases left unmatched: 12. The CDR3 covers 17 residues. The CDR3 spells CASSAGTSGGGWETQYF. The DNA for the CDR3 is TGTGCCAGCAGCGCCGGGACTAGCGGAGGAGGATGGGAGACCCAGTACTTC.

The chain is built from TRBV10-3 and TRBJ2-6; TRBD1 aligns across 9 bases. CDR3 length: 20 residues. V was clipped by 0 bases and J by 3 bases; unmatched bases: 12. Germline-derived CDR1 and CDR2 are ENHRY and SYGVKD. In DNA, the CDR3 is TGTGCCATCAGTGAGTCAAGTAGGGGACAGGGAACCGGTGGGGCCAACGTCCTGACTTTC. Protein product: CAISESSRGQGTGGANVLTF.

V is TRBV11-2 and J is TRBJ2-3, with a tentative D call TRBD1 (6 bases). The V and J ends lost 5 bases and 3 bases respectively, with 15 bases between them. Germline-derived CDR1 and CDR2 are SGHAT and FQNNGV. The CDR3 extends over 15 amino acids. The CDR3: CASSEQGRSTDTQYF. DNA for the CDR3: TGTGCCAGCAGCGAACAGGGTCGGAGTACAGATACGCAGTATTTT.

The rearrangement joins TRBV23-1 to TRBJ2-7; TRBD1 might be the D (6 bases). TRBV23-1 is an open reading frame whose function is uncertain. The CDR3 has 15 residues. V was cut by 5 bases and J by 0 bases, with 14 bases left in between. The CDR3 DNA reads as TGCGCCAGCAGTGCTCAGGGGTACCACTCCTACGAGCAGTACTTC. This sequence encodes CASSAQGYHSYEQYF.

The chain couples TRBV18 to TRBJ1-5, with D perhaps matching TRBD1 (5 bases). Trimming pared 0 bases from V and 0 bases from J, leaving 9 bases between. The CDR3 sequence is 16 residues long. Germline CDR1 KGHSH, CDR2 LQKENI. The CDR3 coding sequence is TGTGCCAGCTCACCACCGCGGGGGAATAGCAATCAGCCCCAGCATTTT. It is translated as CASSPPRGNSNQPQHF. The full variable domain, with the rest looked up from reference TRBV18 and TRBJ1-5, is NAGVMQNPRHLVRRRGQEARLRCSPMKGHSHVYWYRQLPEEGLKFMVYLQKENIIDESGMPKERFSAEFPKEGPSILRIQQVVRGDSAAYFCASSPPRGNSNQPQHFGDGTRLSIL.

The chain carries TRBV28 and TRBJ2-1; 7 bases are shared with TRBD1. V dropped 2 bases and J dropped 5; count of bases not matched to a gene: 3. Per the germline V gene, CDR1 is MDHEN and CDR2 is SYDVKM. This CDR3 comprises 14 residues. As DNA, the CDR3 is TGTGCCAGCAGTTTACGACAGGGAGACAATGAGCAGTTCTTC. Protein: CASSLRQGDNEQFF.

This clone appeared a few times. V and J are TRBV27 and TRBJ1-2; TRBD1 matches at 11 bases. The trim removed 8 bases at V and 3 bases at J, leaving 11 bases unmatched. Per the germline V gene, CDR1 is MNHEY and CDR2 is SMNVEV (reference sequence). The length of the CDR3 is 16 residues. The CDR3 region has the DNA TGTGCCAGCGGTGTTAGGGACAGGGGGATCTACTATGGCTACACCTTC. It is translated as CASGVRDRGIYYGYTF.

This sequence joins TRBV11-2 and TRBJ2-7, with TRBD1 matching 10 bases. This CDR3 has 15 amino acids. V was pared by 4 bases and J by 2 bases, with 5 bases of the junction left unmatched. Germline-derived CDR1 and CDR2 are SGHAT and FQNNGV. The CDR3: CASSSRDRGTYEQYF. The DNA of the CDR3 is TGTGCCAGCAGCTCCCGGGACAGGGGCACCTACGAGCAGTACTTC.

The V gene is TRBV4-3, the J gene TRBJ2-7; a possible D gene is TRBD1 (6 bases). Trimming cost V 1 base and J 2 bases, with 15 bases left between them. Germline lookup yields CDR1 LGHNA and CDR2 YSLEER. The CDR3 extends over 16 amino acids. The CDR3 sequence is CASSQVLGHGAYEQYF. The CDR3 region has the DNA TGCGCCAGCAGCCAAGTTCTGGGACATGGGGCCTACGAGCAGTACTTC.